This T cell receptor (beta chain) was sequenced in a study of shared clonotypes between healthy human individuals. The donor population consisted of healthy HIV-negative adults with no recent acute infections or vaccinations. CDR1 SGHVS and CDR2 FNYEAQ come from the germline V gene. Trimming pared 6 bases from V and 3 bases from J, leaving 17 bases between. The CDR3 sequence is 15 residues long. Several immunoSEQ plates received, in even portions, the genomic DNA of each subset. What was sequenced on ten immunoSEQ deep assay plates was unsorted PBMC DNA. The repertoire was sequenced with immunoSEQ multiplex PCR; TCRdb's copy has only in-frame clones and lacks some. The sample comprises 450,000 to 500,000 clones, about 84% of which are singletons, and over 9.5% rests with the top ten.

Sequencing input: PBMCs. The V call is TRBV7-6, the J call TRBJ2-5; possibly TRBD1 or TRBD2 for D (6 bases each). The clonotype originates from a woman aged 40 to 49 in good health. Some clones in this sample may be carry-over from other donors' samples. The CDR3 loop is CASSYPWGAKETQYF. The CDR3 DNA follows: TGTGCCAGCAGTTACCCTTGGGGGGCTAAAGAGACCCAGTACTTC.